The 17 T cell receptor beta chains below were found in one sample sequenced in a study of T cell repertoires in cytomegalovirus infection. These TCRs' antigens remain unknown. TCRdb re-derived calls from the reads in MiXCR, one entry per CDR3 protein. The table has 650,000 to 850,000 distinct CDR3 sequences, roughly 28% seen once. The sample consisted of cultured CD8+ T cells from PBMCs, taken from culture after CMV antigen stimulation. Receptors were obtained from a human donor in good health (CMV status not recorded). Some clones in this sample may be carry-over from other donors' samples.

This clonotype was counted many times. The chain recombines TRBV7-3 with TRBJ2-3, with TRBD2 matching over 10 bases. CDR3 length equals 16 residues. V was clipped by 2 bases and J by 5 bases; unmatched bases: 7. CDR1 and CDR2 (germline): SGHTA, FQGTGA. CDR3 loop: CASSLPAGGLEDTQYF. The CDR3 coding sequence is TGTGCCAGCAGCTTACCAGCGGGGGGGCTTGAAGATACGCAGTATTTT.

This sequence joins TRBV14 and TRBJ2-4; D is uncertain. Looked up from germline, CDR1 is SGHDN and CDR2 is FVKESK. V was pared by 0 bases and J by 6 bases, with 6 bases between. CDR3 size: 13 residues. The CDR3 DNA follows: TGTGCCAGCAGCCAAGACAGGCCAAACATTCAGTACTTC. This encodes CASSQDRPNIQYF.

V is TRBV18 and J is TRBJ2-7; D possibly corresponds to TRBD1 (6 bases). The V and J ends lost 2 bases and 3 bases respectively, with 17 bases between them. Germline loops: CDR1 KGHSH, CDR2 LQKENI. The CDR3 runs to 16 residues. The CDR3 region has the DNA TGTGCCAGCTCACCAGGGTCCATGTGGGACAACTACGAGCAGTACTTC. Its protein is CASSPGSMWDNYEQYF.

This clonotype was counted only a few times. The chain links TRBV12-3 or TRBV12-4 to TRBJ2-3, with unresolved D. CDR3 size: 14 residues. The V gene lost 6 bases and the J gene lost 1 base, with 11 bases spanning the gap. The CDR3 sequence is CASSLTLGTDTQYF. CDR3 DNA: TGTGCCAGCAGCTTAACTCTCGGCACAGATACGCAGTATTTT.

The rearrangement uses TRBV6-1 and TRBJ2-3; D possibly uses TRBD1 or TRBD2 (5 bases each). Trimming took 5 bases from V and 14 from J, leaving 17 bases between them. Germline CDR1 and CDR2: MNHNS and SASEGT. The CDR3 totals 12 residues. As DNA, the CDR3 is TGTGCCAGCAGTTTAGGGACCCTCGAGCCGTATTTT. Its protein is CASSLGTLEPYF.

V is TRBV6-2 or TRBV6-3 and J is TRBJ1-5; D is perhaps TRBD1 (5 bases). Germline V lookup: CDR1 MNHEY, CDR2 SVGEGT. V dropped 8 bases and J dropped 1 base, with 18 bases sitting between them. This CDR3 comprises 16 residues. The CDR3 spells CASAIPAGFSNQPQHF. The CDR3 coding sequence is TGTGCCAGCGCTATCCCCGCAGGGTTCAGCAATCAGCCCCAGCATTTT.

The table lists this clonotype with many counts. V and J are TRBV7-2 and TRBJ2-5, with a possible D match to TRBD2 (6 bases). Trimming took off 5 bases at V and 1 base at J, with 11 bases between the two ends. The CDR3 has 14 amino acids. CDR1 SGHTA and CDR2 FQGNSA come from the germline V gene. CDR3 in amino acids: CASSVGLLQETQYF. CDR3 nucleotide sequence: TGTGCCAGCAGCGTGGGACTGCTCCAAGAGACCCAGTACTTC.

The gene calls are TRBV19 and TRBJ1-5; D unresolved. CDR1 is LNHDA and CDR2 is SQIVND in the germline V gene (reference sequence). CDR3 length: 13 residues. The V and J ends lost 7 bases and 6 bases respectively, with 13 bases between them. The CDR3 reads CASTPKGSQPQHF. Written as DNA, the CDR3 is TGTGCCAGTACGCCTAAGGGCAGTCAGCCCCAGCATTTT.

This clonotype came up a few times. V gene TRBV5-1 combines with J gene TRBJ1-1, with D possibly TRBD1 on 6 matching bases. Between the trimmed V and J ends, which lost 5 bases and 4 bases, there was a span of 24 bases. In germline, CDR1 is SGHRS, CDR2 YFSETQ. The CDR3 contains 17 residues. The CDR3 DNA reads TGCGCCAGCAGACTGGCAAGTCTGGGGGGCCGGGGCACTGAAGCTTTCTTT. This translates into CASRLASLGGRGTEAFF.

This clonotype was counted between two and nine times. CDR3 sequence reads: CASSQDWSVVYEQYF. DNA for the CDR3: TGCGCCAGCAGCCAAGATTGGTCTGTGGTCTACGAGCAGTACTTC. The V gene is TRBV4-1, the J gene TRBJ2-7; D is unclear. Germline values: CDR1 MGHRA, CDR2 YSYEKL. V was trimmed by 0 bases and J by 3 bases, leaving 12 bases between them. The CDR3 is 15 residues long.

This clonotype was observed a handful of times. The rearrangement links TRBV6-1 to TRBJ2-7; 8 bases are shared with TRBD1. V gave up 5 bases and J gave up 2 bases; unmatched junction bases: 5. This CDR3 region has 14 residues. Germline loops: CDR1 MNHNS, CDR2 SASEGT. This CDR3 is CASSSPTGAYEQYF. The CDR3 DNA is TGTGCCAGCAGTAGTCCGACAGGGGCCTACGAGCAGTACTTC.

The rearrangement joins TRBV7-6 to TRBJ2-5; D may be TRBD1 (5 bases). Germline V gene sequence: CDR1 SGHVS, CDR2 FNYEAQ. The V end lost 11 bases, the J end lost 5 bases, and 12 bases lay between the germline ends. The CDR3 has 11 residues. The DNA of the CDR3 is TGTGCCGGACATGGGGTTGAGACCCAGTACTTC. Translated: CAGHGVETQYF.

V usage is TRBV7-9 and J usage is TRBJ1-4; no firm D call. V was trimmed by 0 bases and J by 6 bases, leaving 5 bases between them. The CDR3 sequence is 13 residues long. Germline V gene sequence: CDR1 SEHNR, CDR2 FQNEAQ (reference sequence). CDR3 sequence reads: CASSLAMDEKLFF. In nucleotides, the CDR3 is TGTGCCAGCAGCTTAGCAATGGATGAAAAACTGTTTTTT.

The sample holds a few counts of this clonotype. This chain connects TRBV6-5 to TRBJ2-2, with D unclear. The CDR3 spans 17 residues. Germline CDR1 and CDR2: MNHEY and SVGAGI. V lost 0 bases, J lost 0 bases, and 11 bases lay in between. DNA for the CDR3: TGTGCCAGCAGTTACTCGTATGGGTCGTCGAACACCGGGGAGCTGTTTTTT. Translating it yields CASSYSYGSSNTGELFF.

This clonotype came up a few times. This rearrangement joins TRBV27 to TRBJ2-2; TRBD1 aligns across 7 bases. In germline, CDR1 is MNHEY, CDR2 SMNVEV (reference sequence). V was clipped by 0 bases and J by 6 bases; unmatched bases: 4. This CDR3 has 15 residues. Here the CDR3 reads CASSLSNRGSGELFF. The CDR3 bases are TGTGCCAGCAGTTTATCTAACAGGGGATCCGGGGAGCTGTTTTTT.

The chain recombines TRBV27 with TRBJ1-5; 11 bases map to TRBD1. Germline CDR1 reads MNHEY; CDR2 reads SMNVEV (reference sequence). Trimming cost V 2 bases and J 7 bases; bases outside gene matches: 4. The CDR3 spans 15 residues. Here the CDR3 DNA reads TGTGCCAGCAGTTTAGGACAGGGGGCAGACCAGCCCCAGCATTTT. As protein: CASSLGQGADQPQHF.

A few counts support this clonotype. CDR3 nucleotides: TGTGCCAGTAGTATTTCGGCGGCGGGCACTGAAGCTTTCTTT. Protein: CASSISAAGTEAFF. The genes are TRBV19 and TRBJ1-1; D remains ambiguous. V was trimmed by 3 bases and J by 4 bases, leaving 12 bases between them. This CDR3 contains 14 residues. The germline gives CDR1 LNHDA, CDR2 SQIVND (reference sequence).